What follows is one TCR beta chain and its context. The entry originates in a study of cytomegalovirus exposure and HLA in healthy donors. CDR3 length: 13 amino acids. Germline V gene data show CDR1 as SGHAT and CDR2 as FQDESV (reference sequence). After removal of 2 bases from V and 7 bases from J, the junction contained 1 base not matched to a gene. The PCR ran on 60 Vbeta and 13 Jbeta primers. Profiling relied on immunoSEQ multiplex PCR, and the TCRdb table lists in-frame clones only, not all of them. The table lists more than 150,000 clones, about four fifths of them singletons. The chain is built from TRBV11-1 and TRBJ2-1; TRBD1 aligns across 8 bases. What was sequenced was PBMCs. The origin of this receptor is a man aged 35-49 years in good health and CMV-seronegative. CDR3 region: CASSLQGANEQFF. The DNA of the CDR3 is TGTGCCAGCAGCTTACAGGGGGCGAATGAGCAGTTCTTC.